What follows describes a single T cell receptor beta chain. Antigen unknown. In the original analysis: Junction-only immunoSEQ sequences carried no quality scores, so filtering differed. Generated by immunoSEQ multiplex PCR, the TCRdb table keeps only in-frame clones and is missing some. D and trimming come from the DNA, and the V and J calls and clone size come from that table. The sample includes more than 1.2 million clones, 98% seen only once; the top ten take 0.36%. This sample was taken from a study of shared clonotypes between healthy human individuals. Study details: CD4 naive cells filled three plates per donor, CD4 memory three, CD8 naive two and CD8 memory one. Study-wide results and limits: Generation probabilities were higher for clonotypes shared across all four sorted-subset donors than for unshared ones.

The CDR3 totals 15 residues. V lost 6 bases to trimming and J lost 4 bases; unmatched junction nucleotides: 5. CDR1 is LNHDA and CDR2 is SQIVND in the germline V gene (reference sequence). The V and J genes are TRBV19 and TRBJ2-2; the match to TRBD2 covers 10 bases. Sequenced input: naive CD4+ T cells sorted from blood. Indicated subset: CD45RA+ positively selected. The TCR originated in a man aged 30-40 years in good health. Here the CDR3 reads CASRQLAGPTGELFF. Written as DNA, the CDR3 is TGTGCCAGTAGGCAACTAGCGGGACCCACCGGGGAGCTGTTTTTT.